This T cell receptor (beta chain) originates from a study of control samples from healthy donors and cancer patients. The CDR3 length is 13 residues. The trim removed 0 bases at V and 7 bases at J, leaving 2 bases unmatched. Germline lookup yields CDR1 LNHNV and CDR2 YYDKDF (reference sequence). This table comes from immunoSEQ multiplex PCR, and its TCRdb copy is limited to in-frame clones, with some not included. In the table there are fewer than 200,000 clones, roughly 89% of which are singletons. The gene calls are TRBV15 and TRBJ2-5, with TRBD1 matching over 7 bases. The sequence was obtained from a woman aged 45-59 years in good health. Sequenced sample: blood. The CDR3 DNA follows: TGTGCCACCAGCAGAGAAAGACAGGGGACCCAGTACTTC. Amino acid sequence: CATSRERQGTQYF.